The 14 T cell receptor beta chains reported below all come from one sample, sequenced in a study of blood T cell repertoires in COVID-19. Only in-frame clones appear in the TCRdb table, and some are missing; sequencing was by immunoSEQ multiplex PCR. The sample shows about 180,000 clones, 87% of them seen only once. Sequencing input: peripheral blood. All receptors come from a woman in her seventies with COVID-19, enrolled during active disease.

Worth noting for this clone: A read error may account for a junction end that differs from germline. Additional DNA sequences in this sample encode the identical CDR3. V is TRBV7-2 and J is TRBJ1-1; 7 bases agree with TRBD1. Germline V gene lookup returns CDR1 SGHTA and CDR2 FQGNSA. This CDR3 has 15 amino acids. The CDR3 protein is CASSRRQGGGAEAFF. The DNA for the CDR3 is TGCGCCAGCAGCAGAAGACAGGGTGGAGGCGCTGAAGCTTTCTTT.

The chain links TRBV30 to TRBJ2-3, with 9 bases identical to TRBD2. Trimming at V came to 2 bases and at J to 4 bases, leaving 4 bases not matched to a gene. The germline gives CDR1 GTSNPN, CDR2 SVGIG (reference sequence). The CDR3 length is 14 residues. The CDR3 DNA is TGTGCCTGGAGTCCCCTAGCGGGACCAGATACGCAGTATTTT. This translates into CAWSPLAGPDTQYF.

This chain links TRBV5-1 with TRBJ1-1; perhaps TRBD1 as D (5 bases). V was clipped by 4 bases and J by 0 bases, with 19 bases between them. This CDR3 has 17 amino acids. Germline CDR1 and CDR2: SGHRS and YFSETQ. CDR3 sequence: CASSTNPDKLMNTEAFF. CDR3 nucleotides: TGCGCCAGCAGCACCAACCCGGACAAACTCATGAACACTGAAGCTTTCTTT.

CDR3: CASSQERTRGEQYF. In nucleotides, the CDR3 is TGTGCCAGCAGCCAAGAGAGGACCAGGGGGGAGCAGTACTTC. This chain uses TRBV4-2 with TRBJ2-7; 7 nucleotides agree with TRBD1. There are 14 residues in the CDR3. The J segment lost 7 bases and the V segment lost 0 bases, leaving 6 bases of the junction unmatched. Germline assignment: CDR1 LGHNA and CDR2 YNFKEQ.

J is TRBJ1-3 and V is TRBV30, with unresolved D. Germline CDR1 reads GTSNPN; CDR2 reads SVGIG (reference sequence). The CDR3 sequence is 15 residues long. V was clipped by 0 bases and J by 4 bases, with 13 bases between them. CDR3 DNA: TGTGCCTGGAGTGTATCGGGTTTTCAAGGAAACACCATATATTTT. It translates to CAWSVSGFQGNTIYF. Full variable domain (outside the CDR3, taken from reference TRBV30 and TRBJ1-3): SQTIHQWPATLVQPVGSPLSLECTVEGTSNPNLYWYRQAAGRGLQLLFYSVGIGQISSEVPQNLSASRPQDRQFILSSKKLLLSDSGFYLCAWSVSGFQGNTIYFGEGSWLTVV.

This chain connects TRBV20-1 to TRBJ1-2, with a possible D match to TRBD1 (5 bases). Trimming removed 4 bases at V and 2 bases at J, with 11 bases between. In germline, CDR1 is DFQATT, CDR2 SNEGSKA (reference sequence). The CDR3 loop spans 13 amino acids. CDR3 DNA: TGCAGTGCTAATGAGGGGCCAAACTATGGCTACACCTTC. The encoded protein is CSANEGPNYGYTF.

The chain couples TRBV29-1 to TRBJ1-1, with D possibly TRBD1 on 5 matching bases. This CDR3 is built from 10 residues. Trimming cost V 2 bases and J 11 bases, with 9 bases left between them. The germline CDR1 and CDR2 sequences are SQVTM and ANQGSEA. The CDR3 DNA is TGCAGCGTTGAAACGGGGACTGCTTTCTTT. Translation gives CSVETGTAFF.

V and J are TRBV10-3 and TRBJ1-5; maybe TRBD1 (5 bases). Germline values: CDR1 ENHRY, CDR2 SYGVKD. The CDR3 sequence is 16 residues long. Between the trimmed V and J ends, which lost 2 bases and 6 bases, there was a span of 17 bases. CDR3 in amino acids: CAISEQGRGSGQPQHF. CDR3 coding DNA: TGTGCCATCAGTGAGCAGGGACGGGGGTCCGGTCAGCCCCAGCATTTT.

V and J are TRBV7-9 and TRBJ2-5, with 7 bases identical to TRBD1. V was clipped by 4 bases and J by 3 bases; unmatched bases: 5. The CDR3 loop spans 14 amino acids. From germline, CDR1 is SEHNR and CDR2 FQNEAQ (reference sequence). DNA of the CDR3: TGTGCCAGCAGCTCGTTCAGGGGGAAAGAGACCCAGTACTTC. As protein: CASSSFRGKETQYF.

This chain connects TRBV19 to TRBJ1-6; D is undetermined. This CDR3 is built from 17 residues. V lost 7 bases and J lost 1, with 17 bases in between. The V gene's germline CDR1 is LNHDA and CDR2 SQIVND (reference sequence). The DNA of the CDR3 is TGTGCCAGTAAACAGCTCGAAGGAAGGTCCTATAATTCACCCCTCCACTTT. Protein sequence: CASKQLEGRSYNSPLHF.

The rearrangement uses TRBV3-1 (or the pseudogene TRBV3-2) and TRBJ2-7, with D possibly matching TRBD2 (6 bases). V shed 4 bases and J shed 0 bases, with 19 bases lying between them. The CDR3 covers 17 residues. Germline loops: CDR1 LGHDT, CDR2 YNNKEL (reference sequence). CDR3 residues: CASSPTKGGDSSYEQYF. The CDR3 coding sequence is TGTGCCAGCAGCCCTACTAAGGGCGGGGATAGCTCCTACGAGCAGTACTTC.

This rearrangement joins TRBV5-1 to TRBJ2-1; 12 bases match TRBD1. CDR1 and CDR2 from the germline V gene are SGHRS and YFSETQ. V trimming: 7 bases; J trimming: 8 bases; junction bases outside the gene matches: 7. This CDR3 comprises 14 residues. The CDR3 region has the DNA TGCGCCAGCGTCCGGGACAGGGGGCTCGATGAGCAGTTCTTC. Protein: CASVRDRGLDEQFF.

The chain couples TRBV19 to TRBJ2-1, with D perhaps TRBD1 (6 bases). Germline V lookup: CDR1 LNHDA, CDR2 SQIVND (reference sequence). The germline V and J ends were trimmed by 7 bases and 6 bases, with 13 bases remaining between them. The length of the CDR3 is 13 residues. Here the CDR3 DNA reads TGTGCCAGTATATACAGGGCCAGCAATGAGCAGTTCTTC. Amino acid sequence: CASIYRASNEQFF. Combining the CDR3 with reference TRBV19 and TRBJ2-1 gives the whole variable domain DGGITQSPKYLFRKEGQNVTLSCEQNLNHDAMYWYRQDPGQGLRLIYYSQIVNDFQKGDIAEGYSVSREKKESFPLTVTSAQKNPTAFYLCASIYRASNEQFFGPGTRLTVL.

This clone is a singleton in its sample. The CDR3: CASSDSSLGQGDEKLFF. CDR3 coding DNA: TGTGCCAGCAGTGACTCGAGTCTGGGACAGGGGGATGAAAAACTGTTTTTT. V is TRBV6-4 and J is TRBJ1-4; 11 nucleotides agree with TRBD1. V shed 0 bases, J shed 6 bases, and the junction held 6 bases outside the gene matches. The CDR3 is made up of 17 amino acids. Germline assignment: CDR1 MRHNA and CDR2 SNTAGT.